This T cell receptor beta chain was observed in a study of T cell responses to AZD1222 COVID-19 vaccine. On this clone itself: As yet, its antigen is unknown.

Whole-study findings and limits: A mostly white British donor set with more females was recruited, and clonal diversity was possibly underestimated. Spike as a whole was targeted by vaccine-associated CD4 TCRs, dominant at 160-218 and 743-854.

Generated by immunoSEQ multiplex PCR, the TCRdb table keeps only in-frame clones and is missing some. The sample lists some 150,000 clones; 70% to 90% were seen once. CDR3 length equals 14 residues. The germline V gene encodes CDR1 SEHNR and CDR2 FQNEAQ (reference sequence). V shed 5 bases and J 4 bases; nucleotides not matched to a gene: 6. Analyses pooled second doses at about 4 or about 12 weeks. The chain couples TRBV7-9 to TRBJ1-2; 8 bases are a match to TRBD1. The source was peripheral blood, collected 28 days after the second AZD1222 dose. The source is an adult who received the AZD1222 COVID-19 vaccine. Here the CDR3 reads CASSTGQGSYGYTF. CDR3 bases: TGTGCCAGCAGCACCGGACAGGGAAGCTATGGCTACACCTTC.